These 9 T cell receptor beta chains were sequenced from one sample in a study of control samples from healthy donors and cancer patients. Assay: immunoSEQ multiplex PCR; the TCRdb copy retains only in-frame clones and omits some. The sample holds under 150,000 clones, roughly 86% seen once. What was sequenced was PBMCs. The receptors derive from a man aged 50 to 59 with head and neck cancer.

The rearrangement uses TRBV7-2 and TRBJ2-1, with TRBD1 as a possible D gene (7 bases). Looked up from germline, CDR1 is SGHTA and CDR2 is FQGNSA. V dropped 5 bases and J dropped 4 bases, with 24 bases sitting between them. This CDR3 spans 18 amino acids. The DNA for the CDR3 is TGTGCCAGCAGCCAACGGGGGAGGAGACAGGGTCGGTACAATGAGCAGTTCTTC. Protein: CASSQRGRRQGRYNEQFF.

This chain uses TRBV28 with TRBJ2-7; 8 nucleotides agree with TRBD2. In germline, CDR1 is MDHEN, CDR2 SYDVKM. The CDR3 loop spans 14 amino acids. V lost 5 bases to trimming and J lost 9 bases; unmatched junction nucleotides: 12. The CDR3 loop reads CASSPRLANNGQYF. In nucleotides, the CDR3 is TGTGCCAGCAGTCCCCGACTAGCGAATAACGGGCAGTACTTC.

This chain links TRBV7-9 with TRBJ1-4, with 11 nucleotides matching TRBD1. CDR3 length: 17 amino acids. Losses at the gene ends were 4 bases for V and 2 bases for J; bases not matched to a gene: 6. The germline CDR1 and CDR2 sequences are SEHNR and FQNEAQ (reference sequence). The CDR3 region is CASSSGQGGWTNEKLFF. DNA of the CDR3: TGTGCCAGCAGCTCGGGACAGGGGGGGTGGACTAATGAAAAACTGTTTTTT.

This rearrangement joins TRBV10-1 to TRBJ2-7, with 9 nucleotides matching TRBD1. The V and J ends lost 6 bases and 3 bases, in that order; junction bases with no gene match: 12. There are 16 residues in the CDR3. CDR1 is WNHNN, CDR2 SYGVQD, per germline (reference sequence). The chain's CDR3 is CASSTGTGTFYYEQYF. CDR3 DNA: TGCGCCAGCAGCACCGGGACAGGGACCTTTTACTACGAGCAGTACTTC.

This clone is a singleton in its sample. The chain is built from TRBV19 and TRBJ1-1; D gene ambiguous. Trimming removed 9 bases from V and 6 bases from J, with 14 bases in between. The CDR3 is 12 amino acids. Germline V gene sequence: CDR1 LNHDA, CDR2 SQIVND (reference sequence). In DNA, the CDR3 is TGTGCCAGCCAGGACCTGAGGGCTGAAGCTTTCTTT. Translated: CASQDLRAEAFF. Using reference TRBV19 and TRBJ1-1 for the parts outside the CDR3, the full variable domain is DGGITQSPKYLFRKEGQNVTLSCEQNLNHDAMYWYRQDPGQGLRLIYYSQIVNDFQKGDIAEGYSVSREKKESFPLTVTSAQKNPTAFYLCASQDLRAEAFFGQGTRLTVV.

This chain connects TRBV24-1 to TRBJ2-6; D might be TRBD1 (6 bases). V was cut by 2 bases and J by 4 bases, with 14 bases left in between. Germline CDR1 and CDR2: KGHDR and SFDVKD. There are 17 residues in the CDR3. The CDR3 region is CATSDSFTGSGANVLTF. The CDR3 DNA reads TGTGCCACCAGTGATTCCTTTACAGGGTCCGGGGCCAACGTCCTGACTTTC.

The chain joins TRBV5-6 to TRBJ2-2; 8 bases align to TRBD2. The CDR3 has 15 residues. V lost 3 bases and J lost 7; bases outside the gene matches: 8. Germline CDR1 is SGHDT and CDR2 is YYEEEE. This chain's CDR3 is CASSWGLVGSGELFF. The CDR3 DNA sequence: TGTGCCAGCAGCTGGGGACTAGTCGGAAGCGGGGAGCTGTTTTTT.

This clone has only one observation. The rearrangement links TRBV18 to TRBJ1-2; 9 bases fit TRBD1. The CDR3 is made up of 17 amino acids. The junction had 12 bases not matched to a gene; V was cut back by 4 bases and J by 3 bases. Per germline, CDR1 KGHSH and CDR2 LQKENI. The CDR3 is CASSQPPQGATDYGYTF. The CDR3 DNA follows: TGTGCCAGCTCACAACCGCCACAGGGGGCGACCGACTATGGCTACACCTTC.

CDR3 residues: CATSREPGLRRSYEQYF. The CDR3 DNA reads TGTGCCACCAGCAGAGAACCGGGACTCCGGCGGTCCTACGAGCAGTACTTC. The chain has TRBV15 and TRBJ2-7; D possibly corresponds to TRBD2 (6 bases). Trimming pared 0 bases from V and 1 base from J, leaving 16 bases between. Germline V gives CDR1 LNHNV, CDR2 YYDKDF (reference sequence). The CDR3 length is 17 residues.